The 10 T cell receptor beta chains below were found in one sample sequenced in a study of blood T cell repertoires in COVID-19. Clones were read by immunoSEQ multiplex PCR, and TCRdb kept only the in-frame ones, dropping some. The table lists some 180,000 clones, roughly 80% of them singletons. Sample: peripheral blood. These receptors all come from a man in his 60s with acute or convalescent COVID-19.

V and J are TRBV5-1 and TRBJ1-4; 9 positions agree with TRBD1. Germline CDR1 is SGHRS and CDR2 is YFSETQ. V was clipped by 1 base and J by 8 bases; unmatched bases: 6. The CDR3 is 15 amino acids. DNA for the CDR3: TGCGCCAGCAGCTTGTCCGGGACAGGGTACGAAAAACTGTTTTTT. Translating gives CASSLSGTGYEKLFF.

V and J are TRBV18 and TRBJ2-2, with 8 bases identical to TRBD2. The CDR3 sequence is 15 residues long. With V trimmed by 6 bases and J by 5 bases, 8 bases remained unmatched. Germline CDR1 is KGHSH and CDR2 is LQKENI. The CDR3 is CASSRGTRDTGELFF. DNA for the CDR3: TGTGCCAGCTCTCGCGGGACTAGAGATACCGGGGAGCTGTTTTTT. Full variable domain (rest looked up from reference TRBV18 and TRBJ2-2): NAGVMQNPRHLVRRRGQEARLRCSPMKGHSHVYWYRQLPEEGLKFMVYLQKENIIDESGMPKERFSAEFPKEGPSILRIQQVVRGDSAAYFCASSRGTRDTGELFFGEGSRLTVL.

This clone showed up just a few times. The J gene is TRBJ1-4, the V gene TRBV3-1 (or the pseudogene TRBV3-2); D gene uncertain. Germline CDR1 reads LGHDT; CDR2 reads YNNKEL (reference sequence). The CDR3 extends over 15 amino acids. Trimming took off 0 bases at V and 7 bases at J, with 12 bases between the two ends. CDR3 in DNA: TGTGCCAGCAGCCAAGAGGTCACCGCGGGTGAAAAACTGTTTTTT. This gives the protein CASSQEVTAGEKLFF.

The J gene is TRBJ1-1, the V gene TRBV10-3, with 7 bases that match TRBD1. Germline V lookup: CDR1 ENHRY, CDR2 SYGVKD. The V gene end was trimmed by 10 bases and the J gene end by 5 bases; junction bases not matched to a gene: 10. The CDR3 consists of 13 residues. CDR3 nucleotides: TGTGCCACCACACAGGGGCAGGGAACTGAAGCTTTCTTT. It encodes CATTQGQGTEAFF.

The rearrangement uses TRBV7-8 and TRBJ1-1; D uncertain. In germline, CDR1 is SGHVS, CDR2 FQNEAQ. The CDR3 is 14 amino acids. V gave up 5 bases and J gave up 1 base, with 11 bases separating them. This CDR3 reads CASSTLTSNTEAFF. The CDR3 nucleotides read TGTGCCAGCAGCACATTAACATCGAACACTGAAGCTTTCTTT.

This chain links TRBV19 with TRBJ2-7; 9 bases are shared with TRBD1. Looked up from germline, CDR1 is LNHDA and CDR2 is SQIVND (reference sequence). This CDR3 is built from 15 residues. Trimming at V came to 8 bases and at J to 3 bases, leaving 11 bases not matched to a gene. The CDR3, as DNA: TGTGCCAGTGGAGGTTCGGGACAGGGAATCTACGAGCAGTACTTC. Amino acid sequence: CASGGSGQGIYEQYF.

The V gene is TRBV27, the J gene TRBJ2-5, with TRBD2 matching 7 bases. The V gene end was trimmed by 2 bases and the J gene end by 5 bases; junction bases not matched to a gene: 5. Germline CDR1 and CDR2: MNHEY and SMNVEV (reference sequence). CDR3 size: 14 residues. CDR3 amino acids: CASSLIGGGETQYF. CDR3 in DNA: TGTGCCAGCAGTTTAATCGGCGGGGGTGAGACCCAGTACTTC.

This clone has just a few counts. The chain combines TRBV27 with TRBJ1-2; D is ambiguous. CDR1 is MNHEY and CDR2 is SMNVEV in the germline V gene (reference sequence). CDR3 length equals 13 residues. V lost 1 base and J lost 7, with 10 bases in between. Here the CDR3 DNA reads TGTGCCAGCAGTTTATTCGGTGGCGGTGGCTACACCTTC. Protein sequence: CASSLFGGGGYTF.

This chain joins TRBV4-1 and TRBJ1-4; 9 bases align to TRBD1. The germline V gene has CDR1 MGHRA and CDR2 YSYEKL. The ends lost 3 bases at V and 2 bases at J; junction bases unmatched: 4. The CDR3 has 16 residues. CDR3 in DNA: TGCGCCAGCAGCCATGGACAGGGGAACACTAATGAAAAACTGTTTTTT. Its protein product is CASSHGQGNTNEKLFF.

In this sample, this clone turned up once. The rearrangement links TRBV19 to TRBJ1-4; possible D gene TRBD1, 5 bases. The germline V gene encodes CDR1 LNHDA and CDR2 SQIVND (reference sequence). V was clipped by 5 bases and J by 2 bases, with 12 bases between them. CDR3 length: 15 amino acids. The CDR3 bases are TGTGCCAGTAGTCCCAGACAGAGCACTAATGAAAAACTGTTTTTT. This codes for CASSPRQSTNEKLFF.